Shown below are 23 T cell receptor beta chains from a single sample sequenced in a study of T cell changes during pregnancy in multiple sclerosis. Sequencing used immunoSEQ multiplex PCR; TCRdb keeps in-frame clones, though not all of them. This table has roughly 90,000 clones, over 85% appearing once. This material consisted of peripheral blood, taken in the first trimester of pregnancy. All receptors derive from a female donor with multiple sclerosis, enrolled in a pregnancy study.

V gene TRBV2 combines with J gene TRBJ1-4, with D perhaps matching TRBD1 (5 bases). The germline CDR1 and CDR2 sequences are SNHLY and FYNNEI. The CDR3 is made up of 15 amino acids. V gave up 0 bases and J gave up 3 bases, with 8 bases separating them. DNA of the CDR3: TGTGCCAGCAGTGAAGCAGACAGATCTAATGAAAAACTGTTTTTT. This sequence encodes CASSEADRSNEKLFF.

The genes are TRBV7-9 and TRBJ1-6; 7 positions agree with TRBD1. This CDR3 has 14 residues. CDR1 SEHNR and CDR2 FQNEAQ come from the germline V gene (reference sequence). V lost 6 bases and J lost 8; bases outside the gene matches: 7. The CDR3 region is CASSSTGVDSPLHF. Written as DNA, the CDR3 is TGTGCCAGCAGTTCTACAGGGGTTGATTCACCCCTCCACTTT.

This rearrangement joins TRBV6-1 to TRBJ1-5, with unresolved D. V was trimmed by 3 bases and J by 6 bases, leaving 15 bases between them. Germline CDR1 MNHNS, CDR2 SASEGT. The CDR3 extends over 15 amino acids. As DNA, the CDR3 is TGTGCCAGCAGTGAGGCCGGGAGCATGGGTCAGCCCCAGCATTTT. This gives the protein CASSEAGSMGQPQHF.

Of note for this clone: Sequence at one end of the junction differs from germline and may be a read error. At the DNA level, this CDR3 is encoded by other sequences in the same sample as well. The chain joins TRBV5-1 to TRBJ2-7; 9 nucleotides align to TRBD1. The CDR3 loop spans 15 amino acids. Per germline, CDR1 SGHRS and CDR2 YFSETQ. CDR3 DNA: TGCGCCAGCAGCGGAGGGACAGGGCAGGGGTACGAACAGTACTTC. It specifies CASSGGTGQGYEQYF. Together with reference TRBV5-1 and TRBJ2-7, the CDR3 gives the full variable domain: KAGVTQTPRYLIKTRGQQVTLSCSPISGHRSVSWYQQTPGQGLQFLFEYFSETQRNKGNFPGRFSGRQFSNSRSEMNVSTLELGDSALYLCASSGGTGQGYEQYFGPGTRLTVT.

V usage is TRBV15 and J usage is TRBJ1-2, with 8 bases aligning to TRBD1. This CDR3 region has 15 residues. The V and J ends lost 0 bases and 5 bases, in that order; junction bases with no gene match: 5. CDR1 is LNHNV and CDR2 is YYDKDF in the germline V gene (reference sequence). The CDR3 here is CATSRESDRGYGYTF. The CDR3 bases are TGTGCCACCAGCAGAGAATCTGACAGGGGTTATGGCTACACCTTC.

The chain links TRBV27 to TRBJ1-1, with 8 bases aligning to TRBD1. With V trimmed by 8 bases and J by 4 bases, 6 bases remained unmatched. CDR1 and CDR2 (germline): MNHEY, SMNVEV (reference sequence). This CDR3 spans 13 amino acids. The CDR3 protein is CASVQGGGTEAFF. DNA for the CDR3: TGTGCCAGCGTACAGGGGGGCGGCACTGAAGCTTTCTTT.

In its sample, this clone was seen once. V is TRBV15 and J is TRBJ2-7; TRBD2 is a possible D gene (5 bases). The germline gives CDR1 LNHNV, CDR2 YYDKDF (reference sequence). Trimming pared 3 bases from V and 1 base from J, leaving 10 bases between. The length of the CDR3 is 14 residues. CDR3 protein: CATSSRGKSYEQYF. CDR3 in DNA: TGTGCCACCAGCAGTAGAGGGAAATCCTACGAGCAGTACTTC.

V is TRBV27 and J is TRBJ2-7; 11 bases agree with TRBD1. The germline V gene has CDR1 MNHEY and CDR2 SMNVEV (reference sequence). The CDR3 totals 14 residues. The V gene end was trimmed by 6 bases and the J gene end by 3 bases; junction bases not matched to a gene: 4. CDR3 protein: CASRGQGEFYEQYF. CDR3 in DNA: TGTGCCAGCAGGGGACAGGGGGAATTCTACGAGCAGTACTTC.

The chain employs TRBV5-1 and TRBJ2-1; TRBD1 matches 7 bases. The CDR3 extends over 14 amino acids. With 4 bases clipped from V and 10 bases from J, the junction kept 11 bases outside the gene matches. Per the germline V gene, CDR1 is SGHRS and CDR2 is YFSETQ. The CDR3 here is CASSRQGQTREQFF. CDR3 in DNA: TGCGCCAGCAGCCGACAGGGCCAGACGAGGGAGCAGTTCTTC.

This chain connects TRBV5-4 to TRBJ2-2; 9 bases are shared with TRBD2. This CDR3 comprises 15 residues. Germline V lookup: CDR1 SGHNT, CDR2 YYREEE (reference sequence). The J segment lost 8 bases and the V segment lost 3 bases, leaving 8 bases of the junction unmatched. The DNA of the CDR3 is TGTGCCAGCAGCTCCGCGGGGGGGCCAGGAGGGGAGCTGTTTTTT. It encodes CASSSAGGPGGELFF.

V is TRBV6-1 and J is TRBJ2-1; TRBD2 matches 10 bases. J lost 5 bases, V lost 5 bases, and 3 bases had no gene match. Germline CDR1 reads MNHNS; CDR2 reads SASEGT. The CDR3 has 14 residues. The CDR3 DNA reads TGTGCCAGCAGTCCGGGACTAGCGAACAATGAGCAGTTCTTC. Protein product: CASSPGLANNEQFF.

J is TRBJ1-4 and V is TRBV27; maybe TRBD1 (5 bases). Germline loops: CDR1 MNHEY, CDR2 SMNVEV (reference sequence). CDR3 length equals 13 residues. Trimming removed 5 bases at V and 6 bases at J, with 10 bases between. Here the CDR3 reads CASSLGGYEKLFF. The CDR3 bases are TGTGCCAGCAGTCTGGGGGGGTATGAAAAACTGTTTTTT.

This clone was counted once. The genes are TRBV7-2 and TRBJ1-2, with 9 nucleotides matching TRBD1. Germline values: CDR1 SGHTA, CDR2 FQGNSA. The V segment lost 6 bases and the J segment 5 bases; nucleotides outside the gene matches: 13. The CDR3 runs to 16 residues. As DNA, the CDR3 is TGTGCCAGCAGAGGCCCTCGACGGGACAGGGAATATGGCTACACCTTC. Its translation: CASRGPRRDREYGYTF.

The chain joins TRBV15 to TRBJ2-5; 12 bases match TRBD2. The germline V gene has CDR1 LNHNV and CDR2 YYDKDF (reference sequence). V was pared by 5 bases and J by 2 bases, with 9 bases of the junction left unmatched. The CDR3 has 17 amino acids. CDR3: CATSHTSGGTLQETQYF. The CDR3 bases are TGTGCCACCAGCCACACTAGCGGGGGGACTCTTCAAGAGACCCAGTACTTC.

The V gene is TRBV10-2, the J gene TRBJ1-2; D is uncertain. The CDR3 runs 14 residues. The germline V gene encodes CDR1 WSHSY and CDR2 SAAADI. V was trimmed by 3 bases and J by 1 base, leaving 9 bases between them. CDR3 sequence reads: CASSEEVINYGYTF. The CDR3 region has the DNA TGCGCCAGCAGTGAAGAGGTTATTAACTATGGCTACACCTTC.

This chain joins TRBV6-1 and TRBJ1-6, with 10 bases lining up with TRBD1. J was trimmed by 0 bases and V by 2 bases; bases with no gene match: 10. This CDR3 has 20 residues. The germline gives CDR1 MNHNS, CDR2 SASEGT. The chain's CDR3 is CASSERVRDRGYSYNSPLHF. The CDR3 DNA reads TGTGCCAGCAGTGAACGGGTCCGGGACAGGGGTTACTCCTATAATTCACCCCTCCACTTT.

V and J are TRBV19 and TRBJ2-1, with D possibly TRBD2 on 7 matching bases. The CDR3 is made up of 13 amino acids. CDR1 is LNHDA and CDR2 is SQIVND in the germline V gene (reference sequence). V was pared by 7 bases and J by 5 bases, with 12 bases between. The CDR3: CASKAGHHNEQFF. As DNA, the CDR3 is TGTGCCAGTAAAGCGGGACACCACAATGAGCAGTTCTTC.

The genes are TRBV6-5 and TRBJ1-1; 7 nucleotides align to TRBD1. This CDR3 region has 16 residues. Germline loops: CDR1 MNHEY, CDR2 SVGAGI. V trimming: 2 bases; J trimming: 1 base; junction bases outside the gene matches: 7. This chain's CDR3 is CASSYGNTGENTEAFF. The CDR3 DNA reads as TGTGCCAGCAGTTACGGGAACACAGGGGAGAACACTGAAGCTTTCTTT.

This chain joins TRBV5-1 and TRBJ2-1; the match to TRBD1 covers 8 bases. J lost 5 bases, V lost 4 bases, and 11 bases had no gene match. Germline V gene data show CDR1 as SGHRS and CDR2 as YFSETQ. The length of the CDR3 is 16 residues. CDR3 nucleotide sequence: TGCGCCAGCAGCACTCAGGGGGCATCAAGGCACAATGAGCAGTTCTTC. Its translation is CASSTQGASRHNEQFF.

V usage is TRBV6-6 and J usage is TRBJ2-7; 9 bases align to TRBD1. Germline-derived CDR1 and CDR2 are MNHNY and SVGAGI (reference sequence). V lost 8 bases and J lost 3; bases outside the gene matches: 8. The CDR3 length is 14 residues. This CDR3 is CASGHVGQGYEQYF. CDR3 DNA: TGTGCCAGCGGGCATGTGGGACAGGGCTACGAGCAGTACTTC.

V and J are TRBV9 and TRBJ1-2; 9 bases are a match to TRBD1. V was pared by 6 bases and J by 5 bases, with 8 bases of the junction left unmatched. The CDR3 is 14 amino acids. The germline V gene has CDR1 SGDLS and CDR2 YYNGEE. The CDR3 loop is CASTSGQGGYGYTF. For the CDR3, the DNA is TGTGCCAGCACCTCGGGACAGGGAGGGTATGGCTACACCTTC.

A single count supports this clone. The gene calls are TRBV6-6 and TRBJ1-4; 7 bases are a match to TRBD1. This CDR3 comprises 15 residues. Germline V lookup: CDR1 MNHNY, CDR2 SVGAGI (reference sequence). V trimming: 7 bases; J trimming: 8 bases; junction bases outside the gene matches: 13. This CDR3 is CASTLRGQVREKLFF. DNA for the CDR3: TGTGCCAGCACCCTCCGTGGACAGGTCAGAGAAAAACTGTTTTTT.

This chain links TRBV4-1 with TRBJ1-5; TRBD1 matches at 8 bases. Germline values: CDR1 MGHRA, CDR2 YSYEKL. The CDR3 length is 17 residues. V shed 2 bases and J 7 bases; nucleotides not matched to a gene: 13. This chain's CDR3 is CASSQNLKGQEVQPQHF. CDR3 in DNA: TGCGCCAGCAGCCAAAACTTAAAGGGACAGGAGGTACAGCCCCAGCATTTT.